The rows below give T cell receptor beta chains drawn from one sample of a study of cytomegalovirus exposure and HLA in healthy donors. Measured with immunoSEQ multiplex PCR; TCRdb has only the in-frame clones, and not every one. Of 150,000 to 200,000 clones listed, more than 65% were seen once; the top ten hold under 1.5%. Sequenced input: PBMCs. Every receptor here comes from a man aged 45-65 years in good health and CMV-seropositive. Each CDR3 is given with its conserved first and last residue. Fields, in order: CDR3 DNA, CDR3 protein, J gene, D gene, V gene, clone size. The D gene is left open where the match is weak. Only part of the rows carry a size: once, few, many, or a class if the clone is expanded.

TGTGCCAGCAGTGAAGCAGGGAGTGGAAACACCATATATTTT CASSEAGSGNTIYF TRBJ1-3 - TRBV6-1 -
TGTGCCAGCAGCCTCCCGGGGGGGGGCGGTAGTCGGAACACCATATATTTT CASSLPGGGGSRNTIYF TRBJ1-3 - TRBV9 -
TGTGCCACCAGCAGAGCAGGGACTAGCGGCACAGATACGCAGTATTTT CATSRAGTSGTDTQYF TRBJ2-3 TRBD2 TRBV15 -
TGTGCCAGCAGCCCGCCGGGGGGCATTCAGTACTTC CASSPPGGIQYF TRBJ2-4 TRBD2 TRBV7-6 -
TGTGCCAGCAGCGTAGCTTACGAGCAGTACTTC CASSVAYEQYF TRBJ2-7 - TRBV9 -
TGTGCCAGTAGTCGGACTAGCGGGAGAATTTACAATGAGCAGTTCTTC CASSRTSGRIYNEQFF TRBJ2-1 TRBD2 TRBV19 once
TGTGCCAGCAGAACAGGGATGTACAATGAGCAGTTCTTC CASRTGMYNEQFF TRBJ2-1 - TRBV11-2 -
TGTGCCTGGGGACAGGGGGCCGGTCAGCCCCAGCATTTT CAWGQGAGQPQHF TRBJ1-5 TRBD1 TRBV30 -
TGTGCCAGCAGCGTGATCGGGGACAGTCAGTTGTCTGGAAACACCATATATTTT CASSVIGDSQLSGNTIYF TRBJ1-3 TRBD1 TRBV9 -
TGTGCCAGCAGCGTAGATCGTCAAGAGACCCAGTACTTC CASSVDRQETQYF TRBJ2-5 - TRBV9 -
TGCGCCAGCAGCTTGGGTGGCCGTCAGGTCTACGAGCAGTACTTC CASSLGGRQVYEQYF TRBJ2-7 - TRBV5-1 -
TGTGCCAGTAGTACAGGACAAAGAGGCCCGACAGATACGCAGTATTTT CASSTGQRGPTDTQYF TRBJ2-3 - TRBV19 -
TGTGCCAGCAGCCCGAGCAGGGGGCAGGGCTACACCTTC CASSPSRGQGYTF TRBJ1-2 TRBD1 TRBV7-9 -
TGTGCCATCAGCTTAGCCGCGAACACCGGGGAGCTGTTTTTT CAISLAANTGELFF TRBJ2-2 - TRBV7-9 -
TGTGCCAGCAGCCTCAGCGCAAATCAGCCCCAGCATTTT CASSLSANQPQHF TRBJ1-5 - TRBV7-3 few
TGTGCCAGCAGCTTAGGCCCTAGCGGGGGGGCTAATACGCAGTATTTT CASSLGPSGGANTQYF TRBJ2-3 TRBD2 TRBV11-2 few
TGTGCCAGCAGTTGGGGGGAGGCAGGGCGACCGTACGAGCAGTACTTC CASSWGEAGRPYEQYF TRBJ2-7 - TRBV7-9 once
TGTGCCAGCAGCCGCTCCCTAGCGGGAGGGTTCCCTTACGAGCAGTACTTC CASSRSLAGGFPYEQYF TRBJ2-7 TRBD2 TRBV16 -
TGCAGTGCCACAGGGGGCAGGGGCTACACCTTC CSATGGRGYTF TRBJ1-2 TRBD1 TRBV20-1 -
TGCGCCAGCAAGAGGACAGGGGTAACCGGGGAGCTGTTTTTT CASKRTGVTGELFF TRBJ2-2 TRBD1 TRBV10-2 -
TGTGCCAGCAAGGACAGGCAAGCTAACTATGGCTACACCTTC CASKDRQANYGYTF TRBJ1-2 TRBD1 TRBV6-5 -
TGTGCCAGCAGCTACAGGACAGCCATGAACACTGAAGCTTTCTTT CASSYRTAMNTEAFF TRBJ1-1 - TRBV2 once